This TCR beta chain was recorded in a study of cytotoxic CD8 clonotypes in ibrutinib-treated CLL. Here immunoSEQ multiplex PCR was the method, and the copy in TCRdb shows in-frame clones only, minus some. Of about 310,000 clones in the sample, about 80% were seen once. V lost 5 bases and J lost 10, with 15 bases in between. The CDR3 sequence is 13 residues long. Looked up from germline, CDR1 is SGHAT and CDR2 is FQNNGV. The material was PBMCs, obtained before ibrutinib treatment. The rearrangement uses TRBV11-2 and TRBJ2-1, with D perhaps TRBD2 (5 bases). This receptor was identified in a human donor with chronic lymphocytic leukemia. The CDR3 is CASSITPRGEQFF. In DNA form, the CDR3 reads TGTGCCAGCAGCATAACCCCCCGAGGGGAGCAGTTCTTC.